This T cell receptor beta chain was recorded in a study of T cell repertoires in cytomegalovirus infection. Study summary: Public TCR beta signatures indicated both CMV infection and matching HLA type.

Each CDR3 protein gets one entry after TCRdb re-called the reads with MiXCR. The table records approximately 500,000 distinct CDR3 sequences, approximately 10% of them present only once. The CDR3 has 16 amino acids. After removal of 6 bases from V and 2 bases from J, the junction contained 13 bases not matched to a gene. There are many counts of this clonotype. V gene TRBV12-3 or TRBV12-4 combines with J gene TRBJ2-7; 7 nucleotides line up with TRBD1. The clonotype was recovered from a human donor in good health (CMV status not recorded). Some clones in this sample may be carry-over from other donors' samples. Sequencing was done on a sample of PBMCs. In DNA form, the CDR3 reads TGTGCCAGCAGCACTCCCGGAACAGGGGCGGCCTACGAGCAGTACTTC. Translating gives CASSTPGTGAAYEQYF.